Only one count was recorded for the clone carrying this T cell receptor beta chain. These data originate in a study of T cells in Graves' hyperthyroidism and ophthalmopathy. V was shortened by 5 bases and J by 1 base, with 9 bases between the two germline ends. CDR3 size: 13 residues. The germline V gene has CDR1 SGHRS and CDR2 YFSETQ. Amplified regions were TCR beta CDR3 sequences from RNA transcripts. First-round RT-PCR targeting the TCR CDR3 was performed with the HTBI primer set. MiXCR, run by TCRdb on the multiplex PCR reads, gives a single entry per CDR3 protein. The sample includes around 690,000 distinct CDR3 sequences, around 15% seen only once; the top ten take less than 20%.

The chain is built from TRBV5-1 and TRBJ1-1; D is possibly TRBD1 (5 bases). The TCR comes from a man between 50 and 59 years old with Graves' hyperthyroidism. The sequenced sample consisted of blood. This CDR3 is CASRTDWNTEAFF. The CDR3, as DNA: TGCGCCAGCAGGACAGACTGGAACACTGAAGCTTTCTTT.